This entry features one T cell receptor beta chain sequence. This entry comes from a study of blood T cell repertoires in COVID-19. Assay used: immunoSEQ multiplex PCR; TCRdb lists only in-frame clones, some missing. The data contain 240,000 or so clones, 80% to 90% of them seen just once; the ten biggest clones take up 0.85% to 0.9%. This CDR3 is 12 amino acids long. CDR1 SGHDT and CDR2 YYEEEE come from the germline V gene. Trimming stripped 0 bases from V and 11 bases from J, with 11 bases between. The receptor's source is a man in his forties or fifties who had been exposed to COVID-19. This rearrangement joins TRBV5-6 to TRBJ1-1; a weak D match, TRBD1 (5 bases). The sequenced sample consisted of PBMCs or T cells enriched from blood (not recorded which). The CDR3 region has the DNA TGTGCCAGCAGCTTGGGTCCAAGGGGTGCTTTCTTT. Translation: CASSLGPRGAFF.